This passage covers 9 T cell receptor beta chains from one sample sequenced in a study of radiotherapy plus CTLA-4 blockade in lung cancer. Assay used: immunoSEQ multiplex PCR; TCRdb lists only in-frame clones, some missing. This sample carries approximately 75,000 clones, more than 75% of them seen once, and the ten largest clones take around 7%. This specimen was peripheral blood, taken from a patient treated with radiotherapy plus ipilimumab. These receptors all come from a human donor with non-small cell lung cancer who had a complete response to radiotherapy plus ipilimumab.

This clone was counted a few times. The V gene is TRBV7-8, the J gene TRBJ2-7, with a possible D match to TRBD1 (6 bases). V dropped 1 base and J dropped 3 bases, with 10 bases sitting between them. The CDR3 is 14 amino acids. Germline loops: CDR1 SGHVS, CDR2 FQNEAQ. CDR3: CASSLGPGHYEQYF. The CDR3 region has the DNA TGTGCCAGCAGCTTAGGACCGGGACACTACGAGCAGTACTTC.

This sequence joins TRBV5-5 and TRBJ2-3; D ambiguous. Trimming shortened V by 0 bases and J by 0 bases, and 11 bases separated the two germline ends. The CDR3 spans 16 residues. In germline, CDR1 is SGHKS, CDR2 YYEKEE (reference sequence). DNA for the CDR3: TGTGCCAGCAGCTTGGAAGACCCCACAAGCACAGATACGCAGTATTTT. It translates to CASSLEDPTSTDTQYF.

The gene calls are TRBV11-3 and TRBJ2-3; TRBD1 is a possible D gene (6 bases). CDR1 SGHNT and CDR2 YENEEA come from the germline V gene. The CDR3 has 17 residues. The V and J ends lost 1 base and 1 base respectively, with 15 bases between them. The CDR3 sequence is CASSLGTAVLGTDTQYF. The DNA for the CDR3 is TGTGCCAGCAGCTTAGGGACAGCCGTTTTGGGCACAGATACGCAGTATTTT.

The chain joins TRBV18 to TRBJ1-1, with D possibly being TRBD1 (6 bases). Germline V gene lookup returns CDR1 KGHSH and CDR2 LQKENI. The CDR3 consists of 14 residues. The V end was cut by 4 bases, the J end by 1 base, with 10 bases between. The CDR3 sequence is CASSLGTQNTEAFF. CDR3 nucleotides: TGTGCCAGCTCACTGGGGACACAGAACACTGAAGCTTTCTTT.

This chain links TRBV7-2 with TRBJ2-2; 7 nucleotides line up with TRBD2. Germline V lookup: CDR1 SGHTA, CDR2 FQGNSA. The V segment lost 4 bases and the J segment 6 bases; nucleotides outside the gene matches: 11. CDR3 length: 16 amino acids. The DNA of the CDR3 is TGTGCCAGCAGCTCCCGAGGCGGGGGAACCGCCGGGGAGCTGTTTTTT. Its protein is CASSSRGGGTAGELFF.

This rearrangement joins TRBV4-1 to TRBJ2-6; the D is unclear. Germline V gene lookup returns CDR1 MGHRA and CDR2 YSYEKL. Trimming left V 0 bases short and J 2 bases short, with 2 bases between. The CDR3 totals 14 residues. CDR3 DNA: TGCGCCAGCAGCCAAGAAGCTGGGGCCAACGTCCTGACTTTC. Protein sequence: CASSQEAGANVLTF.

The rearrangement joins TRBV27 to TRBJ1-4; 7 bases are a match to TRBD1. The V segment lost 2 bases and the J segment 7 bases; nucleotides outside the gene matches: 7. CDR3 size: 15 residues. Per the germline V gene, CDR1 is MNHEY and CDR2 is SMNVEV (reference sequence). Here the CDR3 DNA reads TGTGCCAGCAGTTTAGGGGACAGAATGAGTGAAAAACTGTTTTTT. Translation: CASSLGDRMSEKLFF. The full variable domain, in which reference TRBV27 and TRBJ1-4 provide the parts outside the CDR3, is EAQVTQNPRYLITVTGKKLTVTCSQNMNHEYMSWYRQDPGLGLRQIYYSMNVEVTDKGDVPEGYKVSRKEKRNFPLILESPSPNQTSLYFCASSLGDRMSEKLFFGSGTQLSVL.

The rearrangement joins TRBV7-2 to TRBJ1-2; D possibly corresponds to TRBD1 (5 bases). The germline CDR1 and CDR2 sequences are SGHTA and FQGNSA. Trimming stripped 5 bases from V and 8 bases from J, with 12 bases between. There are 12 residues in the CDR3. CDR3 protein: CASSLTVLGYTF. The DNA for the CDR3 is TGTGCCAGCAGCCTGACAGTCCTCGGCTACACCTTC.

This clone has only one observation. CDR3 DNA sequence: TGCGCCAGCAGCCAAGAAAGGGGAACAGATACGCAGTATTTT. Translating it yields CASSQERGTDTQYF. The chain couples TRBV4-3 to TRBJ2-3; perhaps TRBD1 as D (5 bases). V was pared by 0 bases and J by 3 bases, with 7 bases between. Looked up from germline, CDR1 is LGHNA and CDR2 is YSLEER. The CDR3 totals 14 residues.